This T cell receptor beta chain came from a study of radiotherapy plus CTLA-4 blockade in lung cancer. Study overall: Among patients, roughly 18% showed objective responses, and approximately 30% had disease control. Study-level results: With interferon-beta, early dynamics of blood T cell clones were reported to best predict response. Some TCR clones had been derived from tumors. These clones expanded in peripheral blood after radiotherapy plus ipilimumab.

As concerns this clone: What it binds is unknown.

Clones were sequenced by immunoSEQ multiplex PCR, and TCRdb holds only the in-frame ones, with some missing. Found here are roughly 71,000 clones, 78% of them singletons; the top ten hold 7% to 7.5%. Trimming cost V 7 bases and J 0 bases, with 12 bases left between them. The CDR3 sequence is 14 residues long. The germline V gene has CDR1 MNHNS and CDR2 SASEGT. Participants had chemo-refractory metastatic non-small-cell lung cancer and were treated with focal radiation plus ipilimumab CTLA-4 blockade. This sequence was found in a human donor with non-small cell lung cancer who had a complete response to radiotherapy plus ipilimumab. The J gene is TRBJ1-1, the V gene TRBV6-1; D call uncertain. The sequenced sample was peripheral blood, obtained from a patient treated with radiotherapy plus ipilimumab. Written as DNA, the CDR3 is TGTGCCAGCACGGTTGGCGCAATGAACACTGAAGCTTTCTTT. This encodes CASTVGAMNTEAFF.